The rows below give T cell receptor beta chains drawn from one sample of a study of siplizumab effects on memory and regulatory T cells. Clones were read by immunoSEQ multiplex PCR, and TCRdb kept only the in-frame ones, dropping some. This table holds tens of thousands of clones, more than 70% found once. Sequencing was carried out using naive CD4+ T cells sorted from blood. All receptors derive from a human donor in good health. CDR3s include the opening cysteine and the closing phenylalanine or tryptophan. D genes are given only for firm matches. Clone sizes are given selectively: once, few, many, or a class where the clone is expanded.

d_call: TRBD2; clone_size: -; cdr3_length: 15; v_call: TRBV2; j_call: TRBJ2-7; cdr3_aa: CASSGASGVNYEQYF; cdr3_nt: TGTGCCAGCAGTGGGGCCAGCGGGGTGAATTACGAGCAGTACTTC
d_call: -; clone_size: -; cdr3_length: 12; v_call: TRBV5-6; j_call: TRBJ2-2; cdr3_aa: CASSLDGGELFF; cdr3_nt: TGTGCCAGCAGCTTGGACGGCGGGGAGCTGTTTTTT
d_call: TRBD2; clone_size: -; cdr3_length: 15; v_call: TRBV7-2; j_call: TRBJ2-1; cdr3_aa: CASGPSGGSYNEQFF; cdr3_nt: TGTGCCAGCGGACCTAGCGGGGGCTCCTACAATGAGCAGTTCTTC
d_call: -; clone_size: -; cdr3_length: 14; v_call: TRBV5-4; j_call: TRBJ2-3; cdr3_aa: CASSLRGGTDTQYF; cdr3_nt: TGTGCCAGCAGCCTAAGGGGCGGCACAGATACGCAGTATTTT
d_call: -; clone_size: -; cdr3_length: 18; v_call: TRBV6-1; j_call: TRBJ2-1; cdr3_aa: CASSEGRLRDASYNEQFF; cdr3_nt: TGTGCCAGCAGTGAAGGCCGTCTGCGGGACGCCTCCTACAATGAGCAGTTCTTC
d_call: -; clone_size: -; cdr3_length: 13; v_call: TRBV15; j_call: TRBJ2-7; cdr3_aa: CATSRYVDPQQYF; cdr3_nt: TGTGCCACCAGCAGGTACGTGGACCCACAGCAGTACTTC
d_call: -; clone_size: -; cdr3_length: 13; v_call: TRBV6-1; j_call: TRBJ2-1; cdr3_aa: CASSASSYNEQFF; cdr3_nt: TGTGCCAGCAGTGCAAGCTCCTACAATGAGCAGTTCTTC
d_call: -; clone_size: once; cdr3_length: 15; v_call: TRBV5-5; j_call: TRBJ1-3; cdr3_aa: CASSLVLYSGNTIYF; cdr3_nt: TGTGCCAGCAGCTTGGTTCTGTATTCTGGAAACACCATATATTTT
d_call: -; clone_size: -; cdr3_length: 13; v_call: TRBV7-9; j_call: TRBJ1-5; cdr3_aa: CASTPGPNQPQHF; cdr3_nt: TGTGCCAGCACCCCTGGCCCCAATCAGCCCCAGCATTTT
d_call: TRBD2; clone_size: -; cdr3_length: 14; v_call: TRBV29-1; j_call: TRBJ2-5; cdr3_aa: CSVKPRSGGETQYF; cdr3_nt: TGCAGCGTCAAACCCCGATCCGGGGGGGAGACCCAGTACTTC
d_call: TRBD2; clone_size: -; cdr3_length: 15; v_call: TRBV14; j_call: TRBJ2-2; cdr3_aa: CASSPGGWYAGELFF; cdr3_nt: TGTGCCAGCAGCCCGGGAGGGTGGTACGCCGGGGAGCTGTTTTTT
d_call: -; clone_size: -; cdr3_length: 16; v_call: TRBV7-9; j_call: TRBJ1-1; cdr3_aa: CASSYGQTGRDTEAFF; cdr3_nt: TGTGCCAGCAGCTACGGACAGACCGGGAGGGACACTGAAGCTTTCTTT
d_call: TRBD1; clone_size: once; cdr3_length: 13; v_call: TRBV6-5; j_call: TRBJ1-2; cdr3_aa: CASSRGQGSGYTF; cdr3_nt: TGTGCCAGCAGTAGAGGACAGGGCAGTGGCTACACCTTC
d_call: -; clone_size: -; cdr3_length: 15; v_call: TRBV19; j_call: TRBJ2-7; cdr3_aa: CASRTAGTGAYEQYF; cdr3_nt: TGTGCCAGTCGAACTGCCGGGACTGGGGCCTACGAGCAGTACTTC
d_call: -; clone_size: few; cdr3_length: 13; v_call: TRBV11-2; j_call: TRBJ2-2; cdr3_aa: CASSLVQAGELFF; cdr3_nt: TGTGCCAGCAGCTTAGTCCAGGCCGGGGAGCTGTTTTTT
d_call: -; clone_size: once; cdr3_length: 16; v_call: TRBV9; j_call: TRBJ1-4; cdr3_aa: CASSVAPRAPNEKLFF; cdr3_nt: TGTGCCAGCAGCGTAGCCCCCAGGGCCCCCAATGAAAAACTGTTTTTT
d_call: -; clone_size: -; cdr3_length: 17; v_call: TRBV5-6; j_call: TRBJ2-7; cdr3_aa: CASSLVVVPFSSYEQYF; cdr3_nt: TGTGCCAGCAGCTTGGTCGTGGTTCCCTTTAGCTCCTACGAGCAGTACTTC
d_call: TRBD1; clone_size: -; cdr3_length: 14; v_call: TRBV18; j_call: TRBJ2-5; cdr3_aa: CASSGQAREETQYF; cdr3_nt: TGTGCCAGCTCCGGACAGGCTAGGGAAGAGACCCAGTACTTC
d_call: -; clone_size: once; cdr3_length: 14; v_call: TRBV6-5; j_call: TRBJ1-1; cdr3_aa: CASSYSRPNTEAFF; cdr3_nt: TGTGCCAGCAGTTACTCCCGGCCGAACACTGAAGCTTTCTTT
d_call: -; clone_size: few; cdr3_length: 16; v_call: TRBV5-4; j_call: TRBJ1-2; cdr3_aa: CASSGRGQSPNYGYTF; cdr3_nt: TGTGCCAGCAGCGGTCGGGGGCAATCTCCTAACTATGGCTACACCTTC
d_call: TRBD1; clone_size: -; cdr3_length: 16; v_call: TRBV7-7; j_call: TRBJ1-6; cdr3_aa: CASSLGYRGNNSPLHF; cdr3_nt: TGTGCCAGCAGCTTAGGATACAGGGGGAATAATTCACCCCTCCACTTT
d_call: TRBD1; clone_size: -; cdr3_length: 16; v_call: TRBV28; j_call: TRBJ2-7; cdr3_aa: CASKDRGFGGPYEQYF; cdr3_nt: TGTGCCAGCAAGGACAGGGGGTTCGGCGGACCCTACGAGCAGTACTTC
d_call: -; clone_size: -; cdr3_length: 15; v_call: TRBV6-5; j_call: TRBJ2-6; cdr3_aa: CASSARGSGANVLTF; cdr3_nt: TGTGCCAGCAGTGCCCGGGGCTCTGGGGCCAACGTCCTGACTTTC
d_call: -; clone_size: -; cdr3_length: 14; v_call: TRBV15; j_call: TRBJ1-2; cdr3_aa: CATSRESTNYGYTF; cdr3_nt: TGTGCCACCAGCAGAGAGAGTACTAACTATGGCTACACCTTC
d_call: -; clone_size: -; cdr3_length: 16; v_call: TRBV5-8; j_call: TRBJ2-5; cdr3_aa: CASSLRAQGFQETQYF; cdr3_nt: TGTGCCAGCAGCTTGAGAGCGCAGGGGTTCCAAGAGACCCAGTACTTC
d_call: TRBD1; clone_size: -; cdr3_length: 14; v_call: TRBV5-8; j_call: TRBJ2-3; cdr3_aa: CASSRDRATDTQYF; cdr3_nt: TGTGCCAGCAGCCGGGACAGGGCCACAGATACGCAGTATTTT
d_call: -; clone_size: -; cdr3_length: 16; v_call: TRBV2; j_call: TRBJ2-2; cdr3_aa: CASRGGLGSGTGELFF; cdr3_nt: TGTGCCAGCAGAGGGGGGTTAGGCAGCGGCACCGGGGAGCTGTTTTTT
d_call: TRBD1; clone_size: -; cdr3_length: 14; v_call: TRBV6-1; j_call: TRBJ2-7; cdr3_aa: CASSEAGWDRARPF; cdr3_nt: TGTGCCAGCAGTGAAGCGGGGTGGGACAGGGCCCGTCCCTTC
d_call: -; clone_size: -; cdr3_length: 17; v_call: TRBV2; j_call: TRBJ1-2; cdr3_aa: CASSEDGRGFDNYGYTF; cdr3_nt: TGTGCCAGCAGTGAAGACGGGCGGGGGTTCGATAACTATGGCTACACCTTC
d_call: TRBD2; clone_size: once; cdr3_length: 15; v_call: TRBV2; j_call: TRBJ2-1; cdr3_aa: CASSQTSGRGYEQFF; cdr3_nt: TGTGCCAGCAGCCAGACTAGCGGGAGGGGGTATGAGCAGTTCTTC
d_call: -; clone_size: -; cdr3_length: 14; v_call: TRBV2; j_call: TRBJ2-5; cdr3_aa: CASSAQGQWKTQYF; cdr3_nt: TGTGCCAGCAGTGCTCAGGGTCAATGGAAGACCCAGTACTTC
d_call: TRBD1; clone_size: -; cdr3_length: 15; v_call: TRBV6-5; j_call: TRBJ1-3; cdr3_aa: CASSDTDRAGNTIYF; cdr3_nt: TGTGCCAGCAGCGACACGGACAGGGCTGGAAACACCATATATTTT
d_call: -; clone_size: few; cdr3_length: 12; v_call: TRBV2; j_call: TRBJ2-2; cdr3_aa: CASSGESGELFF; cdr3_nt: TGTGCCAGCAGTGGGGAATCCGGGGAGCTGTTTTTT
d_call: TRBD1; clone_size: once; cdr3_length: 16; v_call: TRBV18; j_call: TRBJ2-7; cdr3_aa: CASSPPALGQASEQYF; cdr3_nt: TGTGCCAGCTCACCACCGGCTTTGGGACAGGCATCCGAGCAGTACTTC
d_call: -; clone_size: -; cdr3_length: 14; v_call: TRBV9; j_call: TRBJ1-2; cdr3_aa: CASSVGPTNYGYTF; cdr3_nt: TGTGCCAGCAGCGTAGGACCGACTAACTATGGCTACACCTTC
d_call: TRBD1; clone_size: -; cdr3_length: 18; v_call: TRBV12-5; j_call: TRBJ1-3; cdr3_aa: CASGLAETGPRSGNTIYF; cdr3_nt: TGTGCTAGTGGTTTGGCCGAGACAGGGCCCCGCTCTGGAAACACCATATATTTT
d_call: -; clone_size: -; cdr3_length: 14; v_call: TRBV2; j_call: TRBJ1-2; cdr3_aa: CASSIASGGVGYTF; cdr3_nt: TGTGCCAGCAGTATCGCTAGCGGGGGTGTAGGCTACACCTTC
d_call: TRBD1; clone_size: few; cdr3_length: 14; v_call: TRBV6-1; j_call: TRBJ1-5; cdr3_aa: CASSEQGGAQPQHF; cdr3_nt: TGTGCCAGCAGTGAACAGGGGGGGGCTCAGCCCCAGCATTTT
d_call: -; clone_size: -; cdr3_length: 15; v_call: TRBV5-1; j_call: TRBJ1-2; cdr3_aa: CASSLGISLLDGYTF; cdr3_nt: TGCGCCAGCAGCTTGGGAATCTCACTTCTAGATGGCTACACCTTC
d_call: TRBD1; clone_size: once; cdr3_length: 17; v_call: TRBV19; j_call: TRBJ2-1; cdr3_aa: CASSIAIVQGDDNEQFF; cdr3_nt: TGTGCCAGTAGTATAGCGATCGTACAGGGGGATGACAATGAGCAGTTCTTC
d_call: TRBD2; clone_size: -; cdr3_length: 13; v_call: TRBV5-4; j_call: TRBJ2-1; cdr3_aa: CAGLRGRDNEQFF; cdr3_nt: TGTGCCGGCCTCCGCGGGAGGGACAATGAGCAGTTCTTC
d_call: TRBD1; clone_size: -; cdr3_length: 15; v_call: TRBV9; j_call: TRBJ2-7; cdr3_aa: CASSVGQGRFYEQYF; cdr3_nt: TGTGCCAGCAGCGTAGGACAGGGGAGATTCTACGAGCAGTACTTC
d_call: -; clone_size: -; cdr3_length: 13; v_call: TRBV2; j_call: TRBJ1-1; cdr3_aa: CASMYELNTEAFF; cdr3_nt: TGTGCCAGCATGTACGAGTTGAACACTGAAGCTTTCTTT
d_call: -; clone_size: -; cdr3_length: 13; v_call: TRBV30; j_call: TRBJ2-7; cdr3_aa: CAWSVRRDYEQYF; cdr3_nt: TGTGCCTGGAGTGTACGTCGGGATTACGAGCAGTACTTC